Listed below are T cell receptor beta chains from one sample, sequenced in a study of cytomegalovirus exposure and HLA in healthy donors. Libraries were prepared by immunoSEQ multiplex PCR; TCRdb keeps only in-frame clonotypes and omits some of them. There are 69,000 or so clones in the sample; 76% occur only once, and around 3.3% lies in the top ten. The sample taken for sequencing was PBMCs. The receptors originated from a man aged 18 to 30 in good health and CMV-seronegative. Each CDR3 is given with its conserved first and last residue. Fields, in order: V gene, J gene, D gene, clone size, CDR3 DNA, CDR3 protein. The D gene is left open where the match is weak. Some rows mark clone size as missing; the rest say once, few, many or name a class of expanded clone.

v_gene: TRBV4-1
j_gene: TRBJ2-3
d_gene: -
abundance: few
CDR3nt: TGCGCCAGCAGCCAAGATGGATGGATGGCGGGGAGCACAGATACGCAGTATTTT
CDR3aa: CASSQDGWMAGSTDTQYF

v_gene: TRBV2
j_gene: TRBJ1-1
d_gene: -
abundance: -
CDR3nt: TGTGCCAGCACTAGATCGGGAACAAACACTGAAGCTTTCTTT
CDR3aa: CASTRSGTNTEAFF

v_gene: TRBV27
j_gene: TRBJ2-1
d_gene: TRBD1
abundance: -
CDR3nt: TGTGCCAGCACTCCAGACAGGGGGTGGCGCAATGAGCAGTTCTTC
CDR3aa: CASTPDRGWRNEQFF

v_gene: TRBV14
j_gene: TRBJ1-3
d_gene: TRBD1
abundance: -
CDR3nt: TGTGCCAGCAGCGACAGGGGCAGGAACACCATATATTTT
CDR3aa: CASSDRGRNTIYF

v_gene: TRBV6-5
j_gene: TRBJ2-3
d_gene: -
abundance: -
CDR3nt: TGTGCCAGCAGTTACACTGGCGGGGGCTCACATACGCAGTATTTT
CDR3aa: CASSYTGGGSHTQYF

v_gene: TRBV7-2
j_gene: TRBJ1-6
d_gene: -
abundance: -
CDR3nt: TGTGCCAGCAGCTTAGGTGGGGGCGGTAATTCACCCCTCCACTTT
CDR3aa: CASSLGGGGNSPLHF

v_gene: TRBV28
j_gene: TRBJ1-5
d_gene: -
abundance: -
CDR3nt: TGTGCCAGCAGTTTTTCTTTCCAGGGAAACCAGCCCCAGCATTTT
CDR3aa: CASSFSFQGNQPQHF

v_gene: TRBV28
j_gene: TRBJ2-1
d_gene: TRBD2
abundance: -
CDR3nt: TGTGCCAGCAGTTCACCCTGGGAGGCTAGCGGGGGTAATGAGCAGTTCTTC
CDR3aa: CASSSPWEASGGNEQFF

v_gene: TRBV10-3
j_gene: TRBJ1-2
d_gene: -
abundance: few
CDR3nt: TGTGCCATCAGTGAGGTCTGGGCCCATGGCTACACCTTC
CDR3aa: CAISEVWAHGYTF

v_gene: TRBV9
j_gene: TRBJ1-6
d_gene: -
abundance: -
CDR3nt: TGTGCCAGCGGCCGCGGCGGGATAAGGAATTCACCCCTCCACTTT
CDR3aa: CASGRGGIRNSPLHF

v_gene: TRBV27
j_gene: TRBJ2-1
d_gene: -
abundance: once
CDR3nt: TGTGCCAGCAGTTCGGACAGCGCCTACAATGAGCAGTTCTTC
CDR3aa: CASSSDSAYNEQFF

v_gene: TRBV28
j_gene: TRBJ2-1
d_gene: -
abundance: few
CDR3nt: TGTGCCAGCAGTCTGGGGGGGCTCGAGGAGCAGTTCTTC
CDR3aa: CASSLGGLEEQFF

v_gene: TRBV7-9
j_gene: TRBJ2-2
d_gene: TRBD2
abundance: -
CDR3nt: TGTGCCAGCAGCTTTGGACTAGCGGCAAACACCGGGGAGCTGTTTTTT
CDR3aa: CASSFGLAANTGELFF

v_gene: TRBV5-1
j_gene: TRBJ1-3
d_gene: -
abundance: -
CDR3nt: TGCGCCAGCAGCTTGGTCACAGGTAGCCTCTCTGGAAACACCATATATTTT
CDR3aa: CASSLVTGSLSGNTIYF

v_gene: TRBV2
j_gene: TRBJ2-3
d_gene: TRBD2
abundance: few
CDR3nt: TGTGCCATCTCAATGGGACTAGCGGGAGATACGCAGTATTTT
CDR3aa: CAISMGLAGDTQYF

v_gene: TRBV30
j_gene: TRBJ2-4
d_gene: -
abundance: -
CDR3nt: TGTGCCTGGAGTGGTAGGACTGTAGCCAAAAACATTCAGTACTTC
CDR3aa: CAWSGRTVAKNIQYF

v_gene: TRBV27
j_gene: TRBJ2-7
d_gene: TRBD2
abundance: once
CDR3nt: TGTGCCAGCAGTTCCGTGACTAGCACCCACGAGCAGTACTTC
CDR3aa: CASSSVTSTHEQYF

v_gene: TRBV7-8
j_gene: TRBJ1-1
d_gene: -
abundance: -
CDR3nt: TGTGCCAGCAGCCGGGGAAACACTGAAGCTTTCTTT
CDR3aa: CASSRGNTEAFF

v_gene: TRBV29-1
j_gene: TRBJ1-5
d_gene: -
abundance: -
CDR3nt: TGCAGCGTCCTTGGCTCACAGAATCAGCCCCAGCATTTT
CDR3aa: CSVLGSQNQPQHF

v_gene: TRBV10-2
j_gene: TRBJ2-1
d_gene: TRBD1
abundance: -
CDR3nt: TGCGCCAGCAGGGACAGGGGGCGGATTAGCAATGAGCAGTTCTTC
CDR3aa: CASRDRGRISNEQFF

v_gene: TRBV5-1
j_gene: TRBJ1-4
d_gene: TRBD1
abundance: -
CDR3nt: TGCGCCAGCAGCACCCGACAGGGCACTAATGAAAAACTGTTTTTT
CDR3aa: CASSTRQGTNEKLFF

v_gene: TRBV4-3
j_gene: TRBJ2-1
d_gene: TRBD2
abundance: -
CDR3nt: TGCGCCAGCAGCCAAGAAGGACTAGCGGGGGGGGTGGGTGAGCAGTTCTTC
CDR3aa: CASSQEGLAGGVGEQFF

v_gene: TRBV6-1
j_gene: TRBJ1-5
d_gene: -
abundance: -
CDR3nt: TGTGCCAGCAGTGAGGGCCTGAACCTCGGGCCCCAGCATTTT
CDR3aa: CASSEGLNLGPQHF

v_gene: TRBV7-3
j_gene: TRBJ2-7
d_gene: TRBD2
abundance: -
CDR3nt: TGTGCCAGCAGCTTAACGTCTAGCGGACCCTACGAGCAGTACTTC
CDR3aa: CASSLTSSGPYEQYF

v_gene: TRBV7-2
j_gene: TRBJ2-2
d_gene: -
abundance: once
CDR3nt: TGTGCCAGCAGCCCGGGACTCTTGAACACCGGGGAGCTGTTTTTT
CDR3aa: CASSPGLLNTGELFF

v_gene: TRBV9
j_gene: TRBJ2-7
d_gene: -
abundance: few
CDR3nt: TGTGCCAGCAGCGTAGGTCCTGACAGTATCTCCTACGAGCAGTACTTC
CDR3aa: CASSVGPDSISYEQYF

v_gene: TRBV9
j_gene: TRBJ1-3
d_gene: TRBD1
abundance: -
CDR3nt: TGTGCCAGCAGCGCCGGACAGGGGACAAGCTCTGGAAACACCATATATTTT
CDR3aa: CASSAGQGTSSGNTIYF

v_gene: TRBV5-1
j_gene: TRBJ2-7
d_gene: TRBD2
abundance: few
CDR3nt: TGCGCCAGCAGATACTCCGACGCGGGGGGTCACGAGCAGTACTTC
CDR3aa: CASRYSDAGGHEQYF

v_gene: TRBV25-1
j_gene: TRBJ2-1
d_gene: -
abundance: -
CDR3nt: TGTGCCAGCAGGGACGGACTAATAAACAATGAGCAGTTCTTC
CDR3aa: CASRDGLINNEQFF

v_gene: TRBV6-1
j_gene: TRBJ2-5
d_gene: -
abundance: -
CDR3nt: TGTGCCAGCAGTTCTTACCGGGACTCAGAGACCCAGTACTTC
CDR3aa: CASSSYRDSETQYF

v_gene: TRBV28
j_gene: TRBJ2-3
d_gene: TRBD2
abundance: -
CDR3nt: TGTGCCAGCAGTTCATACGGGACTAGCGACTCAGATACGCAGTATTTT
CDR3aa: CASSSYGTSDSDTQYF

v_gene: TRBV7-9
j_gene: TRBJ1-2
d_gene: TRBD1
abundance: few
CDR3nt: TGTGCCAGCAGCCCTAGGACAGGGAACTATGGCTACACCTTC
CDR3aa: CASSPRTGNYGYTF

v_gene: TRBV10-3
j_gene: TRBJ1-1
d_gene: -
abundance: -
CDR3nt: TGTGCCATCAGTGATCGGGGAGCGGACACTGAAGCTTTCTTT
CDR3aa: CAISDRGADTEAFF

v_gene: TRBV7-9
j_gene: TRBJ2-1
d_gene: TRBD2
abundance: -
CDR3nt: TGTGCCAGCAGCTCCATAGGACTAGCGGGGGGGCCGGGATCACAAGAGCAGTTCTTC
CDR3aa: CASSSIGLAGGPGSQEQFF

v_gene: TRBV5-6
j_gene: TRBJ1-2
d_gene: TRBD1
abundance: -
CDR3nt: TGTGCCAGCAGCCCTAGGGGGACAGGACGGAACTATGGCTACACCTTC
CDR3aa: CASSPRGTGRNYGYTF

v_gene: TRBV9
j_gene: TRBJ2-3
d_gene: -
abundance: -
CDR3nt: TGTGCCAGCAGCGTATCGGCAGGGGCGGCGGATACGCAGTATTTT
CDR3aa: CASSVSAGAADTQYF

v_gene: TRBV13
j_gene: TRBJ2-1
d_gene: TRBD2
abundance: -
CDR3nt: TGTGCCAGCAGCTTCGGCGGGGGGGCTTCCAATGAGCAGTTCTTC
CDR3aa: CASSFGGGASNEQFF

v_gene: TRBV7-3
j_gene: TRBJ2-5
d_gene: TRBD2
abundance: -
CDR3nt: TGTGCCAGCAGTCTAGGACTAGCGGGGGAGCAAGAGACCCAGTACTTC
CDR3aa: CASSLGLAGEQETQYF

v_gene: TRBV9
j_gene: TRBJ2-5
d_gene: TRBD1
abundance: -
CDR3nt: TGTGCCAGCAGCGTAGGACAGGGCCAAGAGACCCAGTACTTC
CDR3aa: CASSVGQGQETQYF

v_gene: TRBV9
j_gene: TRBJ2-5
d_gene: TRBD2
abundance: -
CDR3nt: TGTGCCAGCAGCGTAGGCGGGGGAGGCAAAGAGACCCAGTACTTC
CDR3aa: CASSVGGGGKETQYF

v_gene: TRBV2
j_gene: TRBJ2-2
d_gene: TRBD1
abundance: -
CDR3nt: TGTGCCAGCACCGGACAGGGGGCGATCACCGGGGAGCTGTTTTTT
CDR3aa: CASTGQGAITGELFF

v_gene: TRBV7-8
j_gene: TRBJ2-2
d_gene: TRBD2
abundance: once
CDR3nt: TGTGCCAGCAGCTTCAGAGAGCGGGGGCAACGCACCGGGGAGCTGTTTTTT
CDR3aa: CASSFRERGQRTGELFF

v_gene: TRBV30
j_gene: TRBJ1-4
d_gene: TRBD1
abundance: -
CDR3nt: TGTGCCTGGAGTCTACAGGGGTCCCTTAATGAAAAACTGTTTTTT
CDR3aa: CAWSLQGSLNEKLFF

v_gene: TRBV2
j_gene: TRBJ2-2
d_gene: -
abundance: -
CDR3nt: TGTGCCAGCAGTGGTCTTAACACCGGGGAGCTGTTTTTT
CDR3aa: CASSGLNTGELFF

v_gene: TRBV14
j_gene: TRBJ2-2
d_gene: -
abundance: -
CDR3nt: TGTGCCAGCAGCCCCCAGGTGGTCACCGGGGAGCTGTTTTTT
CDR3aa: CASSPQVVTGELFF

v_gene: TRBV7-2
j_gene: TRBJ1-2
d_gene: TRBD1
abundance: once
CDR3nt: TGTGCCAGCAGCCGAATGGACAGGGCCCCTAACTATGGCTACACCTTC
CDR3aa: CASSRMDRAPNYGYTF

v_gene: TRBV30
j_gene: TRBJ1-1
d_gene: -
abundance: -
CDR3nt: TGTGCCTGGAGTTCCCCGGGGGAAGCTTTCTTT
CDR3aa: CAWSSPGEAFF

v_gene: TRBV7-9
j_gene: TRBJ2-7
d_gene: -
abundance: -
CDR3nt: TGTGCCAGCAGCTCCCGGGGTACTCCCTACGAGCAGTACTTC
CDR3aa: CASSSRGTPYEQYF

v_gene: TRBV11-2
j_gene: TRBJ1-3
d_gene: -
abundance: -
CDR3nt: TGTGCCAGCAGCTCGCCCGGGGTCTCTGGAAACACCATATATTTT
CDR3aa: CASSSPGVSGNTIYF

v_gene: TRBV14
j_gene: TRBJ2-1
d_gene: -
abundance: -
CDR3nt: TGTGCCAGCAGCCAACTACAGGGAGCCTTCTCCTACAATGAGCAGTTCTTC
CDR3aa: CASSQLQGAFSYNEQFF

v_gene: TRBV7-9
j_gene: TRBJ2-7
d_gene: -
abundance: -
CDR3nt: TGTGCCAGCAGCTCCCCCGGGTGGGACGAGCAGTACTTC
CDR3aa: CASSSPGWDEQYF

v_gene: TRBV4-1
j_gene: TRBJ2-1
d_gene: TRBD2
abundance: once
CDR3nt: TGCGCCAGCAGCCGGGGCGGGGGAGGCAATGAGCAGTTCTTC
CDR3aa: CASSRGGGGNEQFF

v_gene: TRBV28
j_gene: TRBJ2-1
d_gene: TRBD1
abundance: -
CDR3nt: TGTGCCAGCAGTTTAACAGGGGTGGCTACGTTGGAACAGTTCTTC
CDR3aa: CASSLTGVATLEQFF

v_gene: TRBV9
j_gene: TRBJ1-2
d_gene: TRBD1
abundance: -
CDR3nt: TGTGCCAGCAGCGCATACCGGGGGGGACAGGGGGAAGGCTACACCTTC
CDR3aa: CASSAYRGGQGEGYTF

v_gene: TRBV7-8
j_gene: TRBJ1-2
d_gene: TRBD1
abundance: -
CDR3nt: TGTGCCAGCAGCTTAGCGGCAGGGGGCAGCTACACCTTC
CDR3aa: CASSLAAGGSYTF

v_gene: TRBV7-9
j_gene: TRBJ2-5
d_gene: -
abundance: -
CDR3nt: TGTGCCACCAAGGTCTCAGGCGAGACCCAGTACTTC
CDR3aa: CATKVSGETQYF

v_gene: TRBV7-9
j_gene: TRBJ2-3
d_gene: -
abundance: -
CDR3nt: TGTGCCAGCAGCCCCCCTGGGAGGGATACGCAGTATTTT
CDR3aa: CASSPPGRDTQYF